The clone carrying this T cell receptor (beta chain) was counted a single time. The data were produced by immunoSEQ multiplex PCR, yet TCRdb's version contains in-frame clones alone and is incomplete. Of just under 60,000 clones detected, 80% to 95% appear once; the ten largest clones hold 0.85% to 1%. The data belong to a study of T cell changes during pregnancy in multiple sclerosis. This clonotype originated in a female donor with multiple sclerosis, enrolled in a pregnancy study. Sequenced material: peripheral blood, taken in the first trimester of pregnancy.

This chain's CDR3 is CATSSGNPGEGGYTF. CDR3 sequence (DNA): TGTGCCACCAGCAGTGGAAACCCAGGGGAGGGCGGCTACACCTTC. The rearrangement uses TRBV15 and TRBJ1-2, with D maybe TRBD1 (6 bases). V lost 3 bases and J lost 8, with 19 bases in between. The germline CDR1 and CDR2 sequences are LNHNV and YYDKDF (reference sequence). The CDR3 is 15 amino acids. The whole variable domain, filled in from reference TRBV15 and TRBJ1-2, reads DAMVIQNPRYQVTQFGKPVTLSCSQTLNHNVMYWYQQKSSQAPKLLFHYYDKDFNNEADTPDNFQSRRPNTSFCFLDIRSPGLGDTAMYLCATSSGNPGEGGYTFGSGTRLTVV.